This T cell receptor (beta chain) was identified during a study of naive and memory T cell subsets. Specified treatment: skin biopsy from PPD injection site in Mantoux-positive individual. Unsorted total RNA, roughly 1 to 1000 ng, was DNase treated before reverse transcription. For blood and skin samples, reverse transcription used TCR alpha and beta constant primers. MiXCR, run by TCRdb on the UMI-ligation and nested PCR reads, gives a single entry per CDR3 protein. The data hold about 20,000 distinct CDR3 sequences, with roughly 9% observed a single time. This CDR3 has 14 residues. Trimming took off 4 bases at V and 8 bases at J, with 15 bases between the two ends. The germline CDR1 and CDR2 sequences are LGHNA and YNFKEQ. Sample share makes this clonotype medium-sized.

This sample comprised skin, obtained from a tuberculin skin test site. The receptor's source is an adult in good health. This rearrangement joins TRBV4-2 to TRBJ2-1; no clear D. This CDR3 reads CASSLSEGYDEQFF. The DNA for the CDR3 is TGTGCCAGCAGCCTATCGGAAGGTTACGATGAGCAGTTCTTC.